These 14 T cell receptor beta chains originate from one sample sequenced in a study of CD8 T cells in Susac syndrome. Random hexamers were used to reverse transcribe the RNA input (roughly 0.5 to 1 ug). TCRdb reprocessed the immunoSEQ multiplex PCR reads via MiXCR and lists one record per CDR3 protein. The data show roughly 150,000 distinct CDR3 sequences, with roughly 96% seen just once and 0.16% held by the top ten. Sequencing input: CD4+ T cells from PBMCs. These receptor sequences come from a human donor with Susac syndrome.

The chain links TRBV3-1 to TRBJ2-1; no clear D. Germline values: CDR1 LGHDT, CDR2 YNNKEL (reference sequence). This CDR3 has 12 amino acids. V gave up 1 base and J gave up 7 bases, with 5 bases separating them. The CDR3 DNA follows: TGTGCCAGCAGCCAAGGCAGGAATGAGCAGTTCTTC. It translates to CASSQGRNEQFF.

The chain couples TRBV18 to TRBJ1-2; D remains ambiguous. The germline V gene encodes CDR1 KGHSH and CDR2 LQKENI. This CDR3 comprises 14 residues. Trimming shortened V by 4 bases and J by 0 bases, and 9 bases separated the two germline ends. The CDR3 reads CASSRQQTNYGYTF. The CDR3 nucleotides are TGTGCCAGCTCACGACAACAGACTAACTATGGCTACACCTTC.

The J gene is TRBJ2-3, the V gene TRBV27; the D is unclear. Trimming removed 5 bases at V and 4 bases at J, with 13 bases between. The CDR3 is made up of 14 amino acids. From germline, CDR1 is MNHEY and CDR2 SMNVEV (reference sequence). CDR3 coding DNA: TGTGCCAGCAGTACGACTTCCGGAGCAGATACGCAGTATTTT. Protein product: CASSTTSGADTQYF.

The chain employs TRBV20-1 and TRBJ2-3, with 9 bases identical to TRBD2. CDR1 is DFQATT and CDR2 is SNEGSKA in the germline V gene (reference sequence). The junction had 2 bases not matched to a gene; V was cut back by 3 bases and J by 7 bases. The CDR3 covers 12 residues. The CDR3 reads CSARTSGYTQYF. In DNA, the CDR3 is TGCAGTGCTAGGACTAGCGGTTATACGCAGTATTTT.

The J gene is TRBJ2-2, the V gene TRBV11-2; possibly TRBD1 for D (5 bases). The CDR3 contains 15 residues. Trimming stripped 5 bases from V and 5 bases from J, with 15 bases between. CDR1 SGHAT and CDR2 FQNNGV come from the germline V gene. Here the CDR3 reads CASSKGWRKTGELFF. The CDR3 DNA reads TGTGCCAGCAGCAAGGGGTGGCGGAAGACCGGGGAGCTGTTTTTT.

The J gene is TRBJ2-5, the V gene TRBV7-8; no definite D call. The CDR3 sequence is 13 residues long. The V end was cut by 2 bases, the J end by 4 bases, with 8 bases between. The germline V gene has CDR1 SGHVS and CDR2 FQNEAQ. Written as DNA, the CDR3 is TGTGCCAGCAGCTTAAAGACGCGAGAGACCCAGTACTTC. As protein: CASSLKTRETQYF.

The rearrangement links TRBV7-9 to TRBJ1-6, with 8 bases matching TRBD1. V gave up 1 base and J gave up 8 bases; unmatched junction bases: 10. This CDR3 is built from 17 residues. Germline V gives CDR1 SEHNR, CDR2 FQNEAQ (reference sequence). DNA of the CDR3: TGTGCCAGCAGCTTAGGACACACGACAGGGGTGGATTCACCCCTCCACTTT. Translated, it gives CASSLGHTTGVDSPLHF. The whole variable domain, filled in from reference TRBV7-9 and TRBJ1-6, reads DTGVSQNPRHKITKRGQNVTFRCDPISEHNRLYWYRQTLGQGPEFLTYFQNEAQLEKSRLLSDRFSAERPKGSFSTLEIQRTEQGDSAMYLCASSLGHTTGVDSPLHFGNGTRLTVT.

The chain links TRBV18 to TRBJ2-3, with no clear D. CDR3 length: 12 amino acids. Germline V gene lookup returns CDR1 KGHSH and CDR2 LQKENI. V was pared by 3 bases and J by 6 bases, with 7 bases between. The CDR3 region is CASSPPGDTQYF. The CDR3 nucleotides are TGTGCCAGCTCACCCCCCGGGGATACGCAGTATTTT.

The chain has TRBV20-1 and TRBJ2-5; the match to TRBD1 covers 8 bases. This CDR3 is 12 amino acids long. J was trimmed by 5 bases and V by 6 bases; bases with no gene match: 5. From germline, CDR1 is DFQATT and CDR2 SNEGSKA (reference sequence). CDR3 sequence (DNA): TGCAGTGCCGGACAGGGCACGGAGACCCAGTACTTC. Protein sequence: CSAGQGTETQYF.

This chain uses TRBV9 with TRBJ2-7; the D gene is possibly TRBD2 (6 bases). This CDR3 is 16 amino acids long. Trimming left V 3 bases short and J 0 bases short, with 16 bases between. In germline, CDR1 is SGDLS, CDR2 YYNGEE. The CDR3 is CASSAPRRVSSYEQYF. The CDR3 DNA reads TGTGCCAGCAGCGCCCCTAGGAGGGTGAGCTCCTACGAGCAGTACTTC. The full variable domain, its missing parts supplied by reference TRBV9 and TRBJ2-7, is DSGVTQTPKHLITATGQRVTLRCSPRSGDLSVYWYQQSLDQGLQFLIQYYNGEERAKGNILERFSAQQFPDLHSELNLSSLELGDSALYFCASSAPRRVSSYEQYFGPGTRLTVT.

The rearrangement joins TRBV27 to TRBJ1-6; possibly TRBD1 for D (5 bases). Germline V gene sequence: CDR1 MNHEY, CDR2 SMNVEV (reference sequence). V was trimmed by 6 bases and J by 9 bases, leaving 9 bases between them. There are 12 residues in the CDR3. CDR3 nucleotides: TGTGCCAGCAGCAGGGCGAGTTCACCCCTCCACTTT. It translates to CASSRASSPLHF.

This clonotype was observed a single time. The V gene is TRBV6-2 or TRBV6-3, the J gene TRBJ1-1; D unresolved. The CDR3 runs 13 residues. The germline V gene encodes CDR1 MNHEY and CDR2 SVGEGT. The V and J ends lost 8 bases and 1 base respectively, with 11 bases between them. CDR3 DNA: TGTGCCAGCCAAAGGCCCCCGAACACTGAAGCTTTCTTT. Protein: CASQRPPNTEAFF.

This clonotype has just one count. The chain uses TRBV20-1 and TRBJ2-7; 8 bases are shared with TRBD1. From germline, CDR1 is DFQATT and CDR2 SNEGSKA (reference sequence). Losses at the gene ends were 3 bases for V and 5 bases for J; bases not matched to a gene: 12. This CDR3 region has 15 residues. CDR3 coding DNA: TGCAGTGCTAGCAAAGGACAGGGCTGGGGCGACGAGCAGTACTTC. Its translation is CSASKGQGWGDEQYF.

This clonotype was counted once. This chain uses TRBV20-1 with TRBJ2-2, with D unresolved. Deletions cut 3 bases from V and 1 base from J, with 15 bases between. The germline V gene has CDR1 DFQATT and CDR2 SNEGSKA (reference sequence). The CDR3 sequence is 16 residues long. CDR3 in DNA: TGCAGTGCTAGGAAACTCGGGCAGGAGAACACCGGGGAGCTGTTTTTT. It specifies CSARKLGQENTGELFF.